This is a list of T cell receptor beta chains from one sample in a study of response to subunit inactivated influenza vaccine. One entry per CDR3 protein, called by TCRdb with MiXCR from the RT-PCR reads. Among 500,000 to 650,000 distinct CDR3 sequences listed, roughly 8.2% were seen once. The input for sequencing was PBMCs from blood, taken roughly 24 months after vaccination. These receptors came from a man between 45 and 75 years old who received an inactivated influenza vaccine. The CDR3 runs from the conserved cysteine through the conserved F or W. The D gene is left open where the match is weak. Clone size is stated in some rows and not others, as once, few, many or a class when expanded.

v_call	j_call	clone_size	d_call	cdr3_nt	cdr3_aa
TRBV5-1	TRBJ1-4	many	-	TGCGCCAGCAGCCCCGACAGTAATGAAAAACTGTTTTTT	CASSPDSNEKLFF
TRBV9	TRBJ2-5	-	TRBD2	TGTGCCAGCAGCTTTAGCGGGAGGCCTCAAGAGACCCAGTACTTC	CASSFSGRPQETQYF
TRBV3-1	TRBJ1-1	few	-	TGTGCCAGCAGCCCCTTCACAGGGTCGAACACTGAAGCTTTCTTT	CASSPFTGSNTEAFF
TRBV28	TRBJ2-7	-	TRBD2	TGTGCCAGCTGCGGGCTAGCGGTCTCCTACGAGCAGTACTTC	CASCGLAVSYEQYF
TRBV11-2	TRBJ2-7	many	-	TGTGCCAGCAGCCCCGTCGAAAAGAAGAGGTCCTACGAGCAGTACTTC	CASSPVEKKRSYEQYF
TRBV6-1	TRBJ2-1	-	-	TGTGCCAGCGGGGGGGGGCCCTCCTCCTACAATGAGCAGTTCTTC	CASGGGPSSYNEQFF
TRBV20-1	TRBJ1-2	-	TRBD1	TGCAGTGCTGTTGCGGCAGGGGGCTATGGCTACACCTTC	CSAVAAGGYGYTF
TRBV7-2	TRBJ2-7	-	-	TGTGCCAGCAGCCCAGGGGGGACTCAGTACGAGCAGTACTTC	CASSPGGTQYEQYF
TRBV7-2	TRBJ1-5	many	-	TGTGCCAGCAGCTTAGCCAGGGAAAATCAGCCCCAGCATTTT	CASSLARENQPQHF
TRBV14	TRBJ2-7	many	-	TGTGCCAGCAGCCTCATGGACAGAATCTACGAGCAGTACTTC	CASSLMDRIYEQYF
TRBV5-6	TRBJ2-7	few	TRBD2	TGTGCCAGCAGCAGGGGACTAGATAACGAGCAGTACTTC	CASSRGLDNEQYF
TRBV28	TRBJ2-1	-	TRBD2	TGTGCCAGCAGTTTGTACGCGGGAGTAAATGAGCAGTTCTTC	CASSLYAGVNEQFF
TRBV4-3	TRBJ2-7	many	-	TGCGCCAGCAGCCAAGATTTTGGGGCGGGCGAGCAGTACTTC	CASSQDFGAGEQYF
TRBV20-1	TRBJ2-3	-	TRBD2	TGCAGTGCTAGAGAAAGACTAGCGGGGGCGAAGCAGTATTTT	CSARERLAGAKQYF
TRBV4-3	TRBJ1-2	few	-	TGCGCCAGCAGCCAAGATTTGGAAGGGAACTATGGCTACACCTTC	CASSQDLEGNYGYTF
TRBV7-2	TRBJ1-2	few	-	TGTGCCAGCAGCTTAGCGCCAGGACAGTTCTCTCCCTACACCTTC	CASSLAPGQFSPYTF
TRBV2	TRBJ2-7	few	TRBD1	TGTGCCAGCAGGGACAGGGGTGGAAACTACGAGCAGTACTTC	CASRDRGGNYEQYF
TRBV20-1	TRBJ2-1	-	-	TGCAGTGCTAGTTGGGGGGCCGTATTTTACAATGAGCAGTTCTTC	CSASWGAVFYNEQFF
TRBV7-2	TRBJ2-2	few	-	TGTGCCAGCAGCCCCCCCCCGGAGAACAGGGAGCTGTTTTTT	CASSPPPENRELFF
TRBV5-5	TRBJ1-2	-	-	TGTGCCAGCAGCCCGAGGGAGGGGACCTATGGCTACACCTTC	CASSPREGTYGYTF
TRBV12-3/TRBV12-4	TRBJ2-2	-	TRBD1	TGTGCCAGCCTGCCTCGGACAGGGATAACCGGGGAGCTGTTTTTT	CASLPRTGITGELFF
TRBV5-6	TRBJ2-1	many	TRBD2	TGTGCCAGCAGCGGTAGTCTCGGACTAGCGGGAACTGAGCAGTTCTTC	CASSGSLGLAGTEQFF
TRBV5-1	TRBJ1-1	many	TRBD1	TGCGCCAGCAGCCCCGACAGGGTCACTGAAGCTTTCTTT	CASSPDRVTEAFF
TRBV9	TRBJ1-4	-	TRBD1	TGTGCCAGCAGCACCCATCCGGGACAGGGGAAGGAAAAACTGTTTTTT	CASSTHPGQGKEKLFF
TRBV6-1	TRBJ2-7	-	TRBD1	TGTGCCAGCAGCCATGGACAGGGGAGGTCCTACGAGCAGTACTTC	CASSHGQGRSYEQYF